Below, 26 T cell receptor beta chains from the same sample are listed, as sequenced in a study of T cell repertoires in cytomegalovirus infection. Using its own MiXCR run on the reads, TCRdb lists one record per CDR3 protein. The sample shows approximately 300,000 distinct CDR3 sequences, almost 30% of them seen only once. These TCRs are of unknown antigen specificity. The material was cultured PBMCs, obtained from culture after CMV antigen stimulation. The receptors shown here come from a human donor in good health (CMV status not recorded). Some clones in this sample may be carry-over from other donors' samples.

The genes are TRBV9 and TRBJ2-3; 8 bases fit TRBD2. CDR1 and CDR2 from the germline V gene are SGDLS and YYNGEE. The CDR3 length is 16 residues. After removal of 1 base from V and 0 bases from J, the junction contained 4 bases not matched to a gene. The CDR3 DNA is TGTGCCAGCAGCGTAAAAGCGGGAGAGAGCACAGATACGCAGTATTTT. This encodes CASSVKAGESTDTQYF.

This clonotype has a handful of counts. The rearrangement links TRBV2 to TRBJ2-7; TRBD1 matches at 7 bases. V lost 6 bases, J lost 0 bases, and 5 bases stayed unmatched. Germline V gene lookup returns CDR1 SNHLY and CDR2 FYNNEI. The CDR3 is 14 residues long. The CDR3 region has the DNA TGTGCCAGCAGGATGGGACAGACCTCCTACGAGCAGTACTTC. Protein sequence: CASRMGQTSYEQYF.

This clonotype was seen only a few times. The V and J genes are TRBV29-1 and TRBJ2-2, with 8 positions matching TRBD1. The CDR3 contains 17 residues. J lost 6 bases, V lost 0 bases, and 12 bases had no gene match. Germline lookup yields CDR1 SQVTM and CDR2 ANQGSEA. Here the CDR3 reads CSVEDAQGARGAGELFF. CDR3 bases: TGCAGCGTTGAAGATGCCCAGGGGGCTCGCGGAGCCGGGGAGCTGTTTTTT.

V usage is TRBV4-2 and J usage is TRBJ2-2, with 10 nucleotides matching TRBD2. Trimming cost V 4 bases and J 4 bases; bases outside gene matches: 9. The CDR3 covers 17 residues. Germline-derived CDR1 and CDR2 are LGHNA and YNFKEQ. The CDR3 DNA follows: TGTGCCAGCAGCCCCCGAACTCTAGCGGGGGCCACCGGGGAGCTGTTTTTT. It translates to CASSPRTLAGATGELFF.

The chain combines TRBV6-2 or TRBV6-3 with TRBJ1-1; D unclear. The CDR3 totals 14 residues. V gave up 0 bases and J gave up 5 bases, with 10 bases separating them. Germline V gene sequence: CDR1 MNHEY, CDR2 SVGEGT. Here the CDR3 reads CASSYSALITEAFF. As DNA, the CDR3 is TGTGCCAGCAGTTACTCGGCCCTCATAACTGAAGCTTTCTTT.

The sample holds many counts of this clonotype. V and J are TRBV7-6 and TRBJ2-7, with TRBD1 identical over 9 bases. Germline trimming cut 1 base from V and 5 bases from J; bases unmatched to any gene: 3. This CDR3 has 14 amino acids. Germline loops: CDR1 SGHVS, CDR2 FNYEAQ. The CDR3 loop reads CASSLEQGANEQYF. The CDR3 DNA follows: TGTGCCAGCAGCTTAGAACAGGGGGCCAACGAGCAGTACTTC.

For the CDR3, the DNA is TGTGCCAGCAGCCTCGGCAGGGCCTCAAACACCGGGGAGCTGTTTTTT. Translated: CASSLGRASNTGELFF. The chain is built from TRBV5-6 and TRBJ2-2; TRBD1 might be the D (5 bases). CDR3 length equals 16 residues. The germline CDR1 and CDR2 sequences are SGHDT and YYEEEE. V was shortened by 4 bases and J by 2 bases, with 15 bases between the two germline ends.

The chain is built from TRBV28 and TRBJ2-6, with D perhaps being TRBD1 or TRBD2 (5 bases each). The germline V and J ends were trimmed by 5 bases and 2 bases, with 16 bases remaining between them. The CDR3 is 17 amino acids. Germline assignment: CDR1 MDHEN and CDR2 SYDVKM. As DNA, the CDR3 is TGTGCCAGCAGTCACCGGGACGGAAGAGCTGGGGCCAACGTCCTGACTTTC. It is translated as CASSHRDGRAGANVLTF.

The rearrangement links TRBV25-1 to TRBJ2-5; the D call may be TRBD1 or TRBD2 (5 bases each). Germline CDR1 is MGHDK and CDR2 is SYGVNS. CDR3 size: 14 residues. The V and J ends lost 7 bases and 4 bases respectively, with 16 bases between them. CDR3 amino acids: CASTFGTSRETQYF. In DNA form, the CDR3 reads TGTGCCAGCACCTTCGGGACCAGTAGAGAGACCCAGTACTTC.

The chain uses TRBV7-6 and TRBJ2-6, with D unresolved. Germline assignment: CDR1 SGHVS and CDR2 FNYEAQ. V lost 0 bases and J 3 bases, leaving 6 bases between the germline ends. The CDR3 is made up of 15 amino acids. In nucleotides, the CDR3 is TGTGCCAGCAGCTTAGCAGTGAGTGGGGCCAACGTCCTGACTTTC. Residues: CASSLAVSGANVLTF.

This clonotype was picked up a small number of times. The V and J genes are TRBV2 and TRBJ2-1; D might be TRBD1 or TRBD2, each matching 5 bases. Trimming cost V 5 bases and J 9 bases, with 17 bases left between them. The CDR3 loop spans 14 amino acids. Per the germline V gene, CDR1 is SNHLY and CDR2 is FYNNEI. CDR3 sequence: CASSYSGGSGEQFF. The DNA of the CDR3 is TGTGCCAGCAGTTATAGTGGGGGTTCGGGTGAGCAGTTCTTC.

This clonotype was seen only a few times. The chain carries TRBV7-9 and TRBJ2-1, with no clear D. Per the germline V gene, CDR1 is SEHNR and CDR2 is FQNEAQ (reference sequence). The CDR3 totals 13 residues. V dropped 5 bases and J dropped 6 bases, with 11 bases sitting between them. In nucleotides, the CDR3 is TGTGCCAGCAGCCCTCCCGACTTCAATGAGCAGTTCTTC. Translating it yields CASSPPDFNEQFF.

This chain connects TRBV7-3 to TRBJ2-1; TRBD2 aligns across 8 bases. The CDR3 sequence is 13 residues long. Germline V gene lookup returns CDR1 SGHTA and CDR2 FQGTGA. V shed 1 base and J 11 bases; nucleotides not matched to a gene: 4. The CDR3 sequence: CASSLRGGGKQFF. CDR3 DNA sequence: TGTGCCAGCAGCTTAAGGGGCGGGGGGAAGCAGTTCTTC.

The chain couples TRBV12-3 or TRBV12-4 to TRBJ2-7; the D gene is possibly TRBD1 (6 bases). V dropped 6 bases and J dropped 3 bases, with 15 bases sitting between them. The CDR3 totals 14 residues. DNA of the CDR3: TGTGCCAGCAGACCTCTAGACAGGTTCTACGAGCAGTACTTC. It encodes CASRPLDRFYEQYF.

V gene TRBV19 combines with J gene TRBJ2-2, with 9 bases fitting TRBD1. V lost 9 bases, J lost 4 bases, and 6 bases stayed unmatched. CDR1 is LNHDA and CDR2 is SQIVND in the germline V gene (reference sequence). The CDR3 loop spans 14 amino acids. CDR3 sequence: CASRQGVGTGELFF. Here the CDR3 DNA reads TGTGCCAGCAGACAGGGGGTTGGCACCGGGGAGCTGTTTTTT. The whole variable domain, filled in from reference TRBV19 and TRBJ2-2, reads DGGITQSPKYLFRKEGQNVTLSCEQNLNHDAMYWYRQDPGQGLRLIYYSQIVNDFQKGDIAEGYSVSREKKESFPLTVTSAQKNPTAFYLCASRQGVGTGELFFGEGSRLTVL.

In its sample, this clonotype was seen a few times. The chain recombines TRBV6-1 with TRBJ2-5, with 12 bases aligning to TRBD2. Germline CDR1 is MNHNS and CDR2 is SASEGT. This CDR3 has 18 amino acids. With V trimmed by 1 base and J by 2 bases, 8 bases remained unmatched. In DNA form, the CDR3 reads TGTGCCAGCAGTGAAGTGGCTAGCGGGGGGGCCGTACAAGAGACCCAGTACTTC. This sequence encodes CASSEVASGGAVQETQYF.

This clonotype was counted ten times or more. This rearrangement joins TRBV20-1 to TRBJ2-1; 8 bases agree with TRBD2. Germline CDR1 is DFQATT and CDR2 is SNEGSKA (reference sequence). The CDR3 consists of 14 residues. V dropped 4 bases and J dropped 3; count of bases not matched to a gene: 5. CDR3 amino acids: CSAIKAGVYNEQFF. The DNA for the CDR3 is TGCAGTGCTATTAAAGCGGGGGTCTACAATGAGCAGTTCTTC.

This clonotype was seen more than once but under ten times. The chain employs TRBV7-9 and TRBJ2-1; D is uncertain. There are 14 residues in the CDR3. Trimming removed 11 bases from V and 0 bases from J, with 14 bases in between. CDR1 SEHNR and CDR2 FQNEAQ come from the germline V gene (reference sequence). The CDR3: CASNLARSYNEQFF. CDR3 nucleotide sequence: TGTGCCTCTAACCTGGCTCGCTCCTACAATGAGCAGTTCTTC.

The chain couples TRBV20-1 to TRBJ1-2, with 12 bases that match TRBD1. Germline CDR1 reads DFQATT; CDR2 reads SNEGSKA (reference sequence). The CDR3 length is 14 residues. J gave up 5 bases and V 6 bases, and 7 bases lay outside the gene matches. The DNA for the CDR3 is TGCAGTGCACCGCCGGGACAGGGGGCTTATGGCTACACCTTC. Translation: CSAPPGQGAYGYTF.

The chain joins TRBV6-1 to TRBJ2-4, with 9 bases identical to TRBD2. V was pared by 1 base and J by 3 bases, with 10 bases of the junction left unmatched. There are 18 residues in the CDR3. Germline CDR1 MNHNS, CDR2 SASEGT. CDR3 nucleotide sequence: TGTGCCAGCAGTGAAGGACCTAGCGGGAAGTTTAACAAAAACATTCAGTACTTC. This codes for CASSEGPSGKFNKNIQYF.

V usage is TRBV12-3 or TRBV12-4 and J usage is TRBJ2-5; D is undetermined. The CDR3 contains 12 residues. Trimming took 5 bases from V and 7 from J, leaving 11 bases between them. The CDR3 DNA follows: TGTGCCAGCAGTCCCGGACGATTGACCCAGTACTTC. This encodes CASSPGRLTQYF.

This clonotype has more than one count but fewer than ten. V usage is TRBV28 and J usage is TRBJ1-2; 7 bases align to TRBD1. Germline trimming cut 5 bases from V and 7 bases from J; bases unmatched to any gene: 7. Germline V lookup: CDR1 MDHEN, CDR2 SYDVKM. The CDR3 runs 13 residues. In nucleotides, the CDR3 is TGTGCCAGCAGTCACAGGGGTAGATGTGGCTACACCTTC. Amino acids: CASSHRGRCGYTF.

This clonotype was seen many times. The J gene is TRBJ2-7, the V gene TRBV7-2; 7 positions agree with TRBD1. J was trimmed by 4 bases and V by 5 bases; bases with no gene match: 11. The CDR3 spans 15 residues. The germline gives CDR1 SGHTA, CDR2 FQGNSA. The CDR3 loop reads CASSPGQSRGYEQYF. CDR3 sequence (DNA): TGTGCCAGCAGCCCAGGACAGTCCAGGGGGTACGAGCAGTACTTC. Drawing the rest from reference TRBV7-2 and TRBJ2-7, the complete variable domain is GAGVSQSPSNKVTEKGKDVELRCDPISGHTALYWYRQSLGQGLEFLIYFQGNSAPDKSGLPSDRFSAERTGGSVSTLTIQRTQQEDSAVYLCASSPGQSRGYEQYFGPGTRLTVT.

The gene calls are TRBV19 and TRBJ2-7; perhaps TRBD2 as D (6 bases). From germline, CDR1 is LNHDA and CDR2 SQIVND (reference sequence). The germline V and J ends were trimmed by 4 bases and 5 bases, with 18 bases remaining between them. The CDR3 is 15 amino acids. CDR3 nucleotides: TGTGCCAGTAGTACAAGGGGAGGTTTGGTGAACGAGCAGTACTTC. Its protein is CASSTRGGLVNEQYF.

This sequence joins TRBV15 and TRBJ1-3, with no clear D. Germline lookup yields CDR1 LNHNV and CDR2 YYDKDF (reference sequence). This CDR3 has 15 residues. Trimming stripped 0 bases from V and 6 bases from J, with 12 bases between. The CDR3 region has the DNA TGTGCCACCAGCAGAGATCCCGGCAGGTCAAACACCATATATTTT. Its translation is CATSRDPGRSNTIYF.

This clonotype was detected ten times or more. The V and J genes are TRBV7-9 and TRBJ2-4, with D maybe TRBD1 (5 bases). This CDR3 is built from 13 residues. Trimming removed 6 bases from V and 5 bases from J, with 11 bases in between. Germline loops: CDR1 SEHNR, CDR2 FQNEAQ (reference sequence). The CDR3 DNA reads TGTGCCAGCAGTAGGGGTTTCGAAAACATTCAGTACTTC. Its protein product is CASSRGFENIQYF.